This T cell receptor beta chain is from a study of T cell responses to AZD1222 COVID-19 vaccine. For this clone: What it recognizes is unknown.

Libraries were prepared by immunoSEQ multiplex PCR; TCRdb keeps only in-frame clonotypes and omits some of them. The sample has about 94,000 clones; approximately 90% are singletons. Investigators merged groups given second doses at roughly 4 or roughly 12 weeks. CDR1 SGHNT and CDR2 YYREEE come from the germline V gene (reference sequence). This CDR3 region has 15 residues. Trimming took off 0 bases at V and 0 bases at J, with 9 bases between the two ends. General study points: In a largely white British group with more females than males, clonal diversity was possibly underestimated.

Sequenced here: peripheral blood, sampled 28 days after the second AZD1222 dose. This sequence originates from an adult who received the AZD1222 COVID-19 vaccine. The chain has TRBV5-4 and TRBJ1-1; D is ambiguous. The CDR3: CASSLGGVMNTEAFF. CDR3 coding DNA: TGTGCCAGCAGCTTGGGTGGGGTAATGAACACTGAAGCTTTCTTT.